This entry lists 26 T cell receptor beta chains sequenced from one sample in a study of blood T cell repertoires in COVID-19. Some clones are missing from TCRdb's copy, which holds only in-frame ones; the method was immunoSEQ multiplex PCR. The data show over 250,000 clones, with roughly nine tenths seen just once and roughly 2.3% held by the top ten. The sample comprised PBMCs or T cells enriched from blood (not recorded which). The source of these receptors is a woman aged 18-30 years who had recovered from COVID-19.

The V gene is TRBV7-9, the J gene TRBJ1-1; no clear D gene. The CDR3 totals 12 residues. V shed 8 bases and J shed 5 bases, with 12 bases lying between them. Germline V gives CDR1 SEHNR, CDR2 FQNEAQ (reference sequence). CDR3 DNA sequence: TGTGCCAGCGGCCGCGGGAGGACTGAAGCTTTCTTT. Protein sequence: CASGRGRTEAFF.

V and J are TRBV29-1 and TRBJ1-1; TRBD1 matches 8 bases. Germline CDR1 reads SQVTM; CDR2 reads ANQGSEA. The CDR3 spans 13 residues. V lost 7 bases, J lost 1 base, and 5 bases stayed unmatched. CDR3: CSGSGGWNTEAFF. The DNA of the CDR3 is TGCAGCGGCTCAGGGGGCTGGAACACTGAAGCTTTCTTT.

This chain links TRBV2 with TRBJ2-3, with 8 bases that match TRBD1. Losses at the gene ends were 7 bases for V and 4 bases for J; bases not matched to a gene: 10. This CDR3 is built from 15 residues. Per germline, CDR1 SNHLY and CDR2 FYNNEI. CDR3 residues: CASTPTGERADTQYF. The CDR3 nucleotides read TGTGCCAGCACCCCGACAGGGGAGAGGGCAGATACGCAGTATTTT.

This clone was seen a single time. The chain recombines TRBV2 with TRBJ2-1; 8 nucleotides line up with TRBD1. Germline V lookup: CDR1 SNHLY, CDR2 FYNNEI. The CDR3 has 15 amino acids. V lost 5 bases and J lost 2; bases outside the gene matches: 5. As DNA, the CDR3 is TGTGCCAGCAGTACCGACAGGGGTACCTACAATGAGCAGTTCTTC. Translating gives CASSTDRGTYNEQFF.

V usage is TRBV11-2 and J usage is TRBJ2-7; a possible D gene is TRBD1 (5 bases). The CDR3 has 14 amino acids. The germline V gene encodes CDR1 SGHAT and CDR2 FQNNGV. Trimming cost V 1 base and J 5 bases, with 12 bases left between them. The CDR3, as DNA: TGTGCCAGCAGCTTAGGCACAGGCCTGAACGAGCAGTACTTC. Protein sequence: CASSLGTGLNEQYF.

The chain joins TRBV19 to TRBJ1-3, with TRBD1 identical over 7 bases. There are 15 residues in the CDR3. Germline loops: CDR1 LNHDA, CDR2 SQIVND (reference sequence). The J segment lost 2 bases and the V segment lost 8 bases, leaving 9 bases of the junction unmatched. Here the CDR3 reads CASGYLGTAGNTIYF. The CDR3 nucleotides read TGTGCCAGTGGTTACTTAGGGACAGCTGGAAACACCATATATTTT.

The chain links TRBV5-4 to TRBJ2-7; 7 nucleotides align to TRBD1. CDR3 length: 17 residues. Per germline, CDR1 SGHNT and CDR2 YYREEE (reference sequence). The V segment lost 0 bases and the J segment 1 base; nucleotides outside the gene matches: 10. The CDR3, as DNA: TGTGCCAGCAGCTTGGGGGCCCCGGGACAGACATCCTACGAGCAGTACTTC. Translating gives CASSLGAPGQTSYEQYF.

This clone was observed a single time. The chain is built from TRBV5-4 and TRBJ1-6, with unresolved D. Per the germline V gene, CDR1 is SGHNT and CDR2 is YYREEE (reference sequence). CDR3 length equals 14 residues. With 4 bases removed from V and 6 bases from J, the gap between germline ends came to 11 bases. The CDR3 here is CASSPDSSNSPLHF. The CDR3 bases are TGTGCCAGCAGCCCTGACTCTAGTAATTCACCCCTCCACTTT.

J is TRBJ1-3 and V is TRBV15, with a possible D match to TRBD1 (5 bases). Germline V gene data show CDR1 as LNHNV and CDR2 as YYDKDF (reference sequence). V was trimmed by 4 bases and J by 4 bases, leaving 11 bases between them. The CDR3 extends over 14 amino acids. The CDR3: CATSKRGGGNTIYF. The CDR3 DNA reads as TGTGCCACCAGCAAGAGGGGAGGGGGAAACACCATATATTTT. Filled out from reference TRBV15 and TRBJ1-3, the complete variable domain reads DAMVIQNPRYQVTQFGKPVTLSCSQTLNHNVMYWYQQKSSQAPKLLFHYYDKDFNNEADTPDNFQSRRPNTSFCFLDIRSPGLGDTAMYLCATSKRGGGNTIYFGEGSWLTVV.

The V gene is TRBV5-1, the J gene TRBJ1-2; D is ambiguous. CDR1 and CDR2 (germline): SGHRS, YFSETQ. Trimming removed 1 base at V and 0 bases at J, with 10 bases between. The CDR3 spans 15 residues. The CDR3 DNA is TGCGCCAGCAGCTTGTACGGCCGGGCTAACTATGGCTACACCTTC. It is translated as CASSLYGRANYGYTF. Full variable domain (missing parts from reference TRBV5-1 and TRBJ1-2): KAGVTQTPRYLIKTRGQQVTLSCSPISGHRSVSWYQQTPGQGLQFLFEYFSETQRNKGNFPGRFSGRQFSNSRSEMNVSTLELGDSALYLCASSLYGRANYGYTFGSGTRLTVV.

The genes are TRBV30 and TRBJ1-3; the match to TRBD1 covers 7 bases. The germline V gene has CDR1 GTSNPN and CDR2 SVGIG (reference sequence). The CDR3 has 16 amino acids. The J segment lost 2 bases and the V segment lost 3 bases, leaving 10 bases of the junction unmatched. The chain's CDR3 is CAWRSGTGEAGNTIYF. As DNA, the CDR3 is TGTGCCTGGAGGTCCGGTACAGGGGAGGCTGGAAACACCATATATTTT.

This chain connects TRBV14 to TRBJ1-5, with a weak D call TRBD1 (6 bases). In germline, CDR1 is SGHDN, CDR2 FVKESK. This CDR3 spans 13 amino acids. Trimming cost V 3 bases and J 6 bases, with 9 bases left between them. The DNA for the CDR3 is TGTGCCAGCAGCCAGGGGGCGAGTCAGCCCCAGCATTTT. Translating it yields CASSQGASQPQHF.

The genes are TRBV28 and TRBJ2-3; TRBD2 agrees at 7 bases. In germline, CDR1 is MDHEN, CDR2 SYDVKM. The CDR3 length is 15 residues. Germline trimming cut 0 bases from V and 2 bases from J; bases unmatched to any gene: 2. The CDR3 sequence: CASSLWAGDTDTQYF. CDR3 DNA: TGTGCCAGCAGTTTATGGGCGGGGGACACAGATACGCAGTATTTT.

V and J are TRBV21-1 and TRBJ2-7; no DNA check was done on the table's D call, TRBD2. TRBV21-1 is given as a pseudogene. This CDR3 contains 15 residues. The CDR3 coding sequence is TGTGCCAGCAGCACAACTAGCGGGGGGGCGGGCGAGCAGTACTTC. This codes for CASSTTSGGAGEQYF.

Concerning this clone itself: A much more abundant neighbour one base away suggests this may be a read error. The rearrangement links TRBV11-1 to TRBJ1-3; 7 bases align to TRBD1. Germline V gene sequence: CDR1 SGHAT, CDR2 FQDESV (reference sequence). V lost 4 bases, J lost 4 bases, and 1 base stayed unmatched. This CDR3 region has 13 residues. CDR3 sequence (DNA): TGTGCCAGCAGCTCGGACAGGGGAAACACCATATATTTT. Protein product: CASSSDRGNTIYF.

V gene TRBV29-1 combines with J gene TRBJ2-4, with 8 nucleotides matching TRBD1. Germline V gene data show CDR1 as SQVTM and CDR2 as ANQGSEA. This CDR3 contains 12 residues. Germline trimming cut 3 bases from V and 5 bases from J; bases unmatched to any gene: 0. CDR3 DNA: TGCAGCGTTGACAGGGGGCAAAACATTCAGTACTTC. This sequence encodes CSVDRGQNIQYF.

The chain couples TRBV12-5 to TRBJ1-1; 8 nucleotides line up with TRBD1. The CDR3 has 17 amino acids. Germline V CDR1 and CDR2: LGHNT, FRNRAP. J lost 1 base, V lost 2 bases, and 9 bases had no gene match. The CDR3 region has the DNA TGTGCTAGTGGTTTGAGGCAGGGGGCGAAGGGGAACACTGAAGCTTTCTTT. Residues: CASGLRQGAKGNTEAFF.

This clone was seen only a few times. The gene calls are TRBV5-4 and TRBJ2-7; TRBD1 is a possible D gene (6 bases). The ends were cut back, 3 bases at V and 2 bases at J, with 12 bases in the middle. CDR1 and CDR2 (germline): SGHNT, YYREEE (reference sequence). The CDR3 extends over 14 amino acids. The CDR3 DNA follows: TGTGCCAGCAGCTCCCGGGACACGACCTACGAGCAGTACTTC. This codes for CASSSRDTTYEQYF.

This CDR3 is CSAGQGHEQYF. CDR3 coding DNA: TGCAGTGCCGGACAGGGCCACGAGCAGTACTTC. This sequence joins TRBV20-1 and TRBJ2-7; 8 nucleotides align to TRBD1. V trimming: 6 bases; J trimming: 5 bases; junction bases outside the gene matches: 3. The CDR3 has 11 residues. Germline CDR1 is DFQATT and CDR2 is SNEGSKA (reference sequence).

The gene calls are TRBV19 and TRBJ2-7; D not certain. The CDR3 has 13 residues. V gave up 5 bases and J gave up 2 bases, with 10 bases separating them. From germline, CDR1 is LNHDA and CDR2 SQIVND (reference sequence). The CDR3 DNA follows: TGTGCCAGTAGTCCGGCAGCGACCTACGAGCAGTACTTC. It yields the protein CASSPAATYEQYF.

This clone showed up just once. The chain's CDR3 is CASSLPPGDQPQHF. The CDR3, as DNA: TGTGCCAGCAGTTTACCCCCGGGGGATCAGCCCCAGCATTTT. The chain combines TRBV28 with TRBJ1-5, with D possibly being TRBD1 (5 bases). Germline V lookup: CDR1 MDHEN, CDR2 SYDVKM. Trimming cost V 2 bases and J 5 bases, with 10 bases left between them. This CDR3 is 14 amino acids long.

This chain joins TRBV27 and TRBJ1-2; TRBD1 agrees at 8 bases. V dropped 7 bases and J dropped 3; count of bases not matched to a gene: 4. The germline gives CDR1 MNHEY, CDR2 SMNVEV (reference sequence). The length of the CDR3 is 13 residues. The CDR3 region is CASTLTGDYGYTF. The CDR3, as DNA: TGTGCCAGCACCCTGACAGGGGACTATGGCTACACCTTC.

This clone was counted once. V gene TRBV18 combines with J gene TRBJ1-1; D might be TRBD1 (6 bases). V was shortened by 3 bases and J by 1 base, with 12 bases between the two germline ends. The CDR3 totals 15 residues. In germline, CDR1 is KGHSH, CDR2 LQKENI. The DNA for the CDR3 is TGTGCCAGCTCACCCCCACAGGGACCGAACACTGAAGCTTTCTTT. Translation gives CASSPPQGPNTEAFF.

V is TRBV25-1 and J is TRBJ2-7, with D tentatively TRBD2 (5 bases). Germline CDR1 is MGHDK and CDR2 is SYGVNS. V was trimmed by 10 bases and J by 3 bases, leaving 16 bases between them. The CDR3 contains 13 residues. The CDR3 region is CAITPHRGYEQYF. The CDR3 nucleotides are TGTGCCATAACTCCACATCGGGGCTACGAGCAGTACTTC.

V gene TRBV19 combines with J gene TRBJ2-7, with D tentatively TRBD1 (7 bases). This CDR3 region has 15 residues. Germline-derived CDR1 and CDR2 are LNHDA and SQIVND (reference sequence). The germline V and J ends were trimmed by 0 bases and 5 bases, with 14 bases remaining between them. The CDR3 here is CASSIEARGVNEQYF. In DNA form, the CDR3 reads TGTGCCAGTAGTATAGAGGCCAGGGGGGTCAACGAGCAGTACTTC. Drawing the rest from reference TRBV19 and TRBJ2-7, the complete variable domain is DGGITQSPKYLFRKEGQNVTLSCEQNLNHDAMYWYRQDPGQGLRLIYYSQIVNDFQKGDIAEGYSVSREKKESFPLTVTSAQKNPTAFYLCASSIEARGVNEQYFGPGTRLTVT.

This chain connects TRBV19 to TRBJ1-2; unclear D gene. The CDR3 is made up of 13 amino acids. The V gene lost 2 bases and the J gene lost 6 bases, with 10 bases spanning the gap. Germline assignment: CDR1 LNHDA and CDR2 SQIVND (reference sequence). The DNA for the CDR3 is TGTGCCAGTAGTATACCGGCAGGTAATGGCTACACCTTC. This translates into CASSIPAGNGYTF.